The 21 T cell receptor beta chains listed next were all sequenced from one sample in a study of PD-L1 blockade in urothelial cancer. Assay used: immunoSEQ multiplex PCR; TCRdb lists only in-frame clones, some missing. The sample has some 40,000 clones, 80% to 95% seen once. The specimen was PBMCs, collected around atezolizumab (anti-PD-L1) treatment. These receptors all come from a man between 70 and 80 years old with urothelial cancer.

The rearrangement links TRBV7-3 to TRBJ2-1; 7 bases are a match to TRBD2. This CDR3 spans 15 amino acids. After removal of 4 bases from V and 7 bases from J, the junction contained 10 bases not matched to a gene. CDR1 SGHTA and CDR2 FQGTGA come from the germline V gene. For the CDR3, the DNA is TGTGCCAGCAGCTCCTCCGGGGGAGGGTTGAATGAGCAGTTCTTC. It is translated as CASSSSGGGLNEQFF.

Note on this clone: This specimen includes other DNA sequences encoding the same CDR3. This chain links TRBV6-1 with TRBJ1-3; perhaps TRBD1 as D (6 bases). This CDR3 spans 12 amino acids. Germline V gene sequence: CDR1 MNHNS, CDR2 SASEGT. V was cut by 6 bases and J by 4 bases, with 7 bases left in between. CDR3: CASRTGGNTIYF. In nucleotides, the CDR3 is TGTGCCAGCAGGACAGGCGGAAACACCATATATTTT.

This chain links TRBV15 with TRBJ2-5, with 12 bases fitting TRBD1. The CDR3 loop spans 21 amino acids. The junction had 19 bases not matched to a gene; V was cut back by 0 bases and J by 5 bases. CDR1 and CDR2 from the germline V gene are LNHNV and YYDKDF (reference sequence). The CDR3 loop reads CATSRDGSSWGGTGGEETQYF. CDR3 sequence (DNA): TGTGCCACCAGCAGAGATGGGAGTTCATGGGGGGGGACAGGGGGCGAGGAGACCCAGTACTTC.

V usage is TRBV7-2 and J usage is TRBJ2-4; TRBD2 matches 7 bases. CDR3 length: 14 residues. With 1 base clipped from V and 8 bases from J, the junction kept 5 bases outside the gene matches. CDR1 SGHTA and CDR2 FQGNSA come from the germline V gene. CDR3 residues: CASSLVWGGDIQYF. CDR3 DNA sequence: TGTGCCAGCAGCTTAGTTTGGGGAGGGGACATTCAGTACTTC. The variable domain in full, with the rest retrieved from reference TRBV7-2 and TRBJ2-4, is GAGVSQSPSNKVTEKGKDVELRCDPISGHTALYWYRQSLGQGLEFLIYFQGNSAPDKSGLPSDRFSAERTGGSVSTLTIQRTQQEDSAVYLCASSLVWGGDIQYFGAGTRLSVL.

The chain carries TRBV28 and TRBJ1-1; TRBD1 might be the D (5 bases). In germline, CDR1 is MDHEN, CDR2 SYDVKM. The CDR3 contains 15 residues. Trimming took 3 bases from V and 1 from J, leaving 12 bases between them. CDR3 in amino acids: CASSLWGGKNTEAFF. In DNA form, the CDR3 reads TGTGCCAGCAGTTTGTGGGGGGGGAAGAACACTGAAGCTTTCTTT.

This sequence joins TRBV19 and TRBJ1-2; D gene unclear. Germline loops: CDR1 LNHDA, CDR2 SQIVND (reference sequence). The CDR3 spans 14 residues. The V gene lost 4 bases and the J gene lost 8 bases, with 17 bases spanning the gap. Written as DNA, the CDR3 is TGTGCCAGTAGTAGGTCCCGACGGATGGGCGGCTACACCTTC. Protein sequence: CASSRSRRMGGYTF.

The sample holds a few counts of this clone. This chain uses TRBV6-5 with TRBJ1-5; D is unclear. CDR3 size: 15 residues. Germline CDR1 MNHEY, CDR2 SVGAGI. The germline V and J ends were trimmed by 5 bases and 5 bases, with 16 bases remaining between them. The CDR3 here is CASSHGGERDQPQHF. The CDR3 region has the DNA TGTGCCAGCAGTCATGGCGGGGAAAGGGATCAGCCCCAGCATTTT.

This clone was seen once. The gene calls are TRBV5-4 and TRBJ2-2; 8 bases are a match to TRBD1. Germline loops: CDR1 SGHNT, CDR2 YYREEE (reference sequence). The CDR3 covers 15 residues. The V and J ends lost 1 base and 4 bases, in that order; junction bases with no gene match: 3. The CDR3 sequence: CASSLQGASTGELFF. The CDR3, as DNA: TGTGCCAGCAGCTTGCAGGGGGCTAGCACCGGGGAGCTGTTTTTT. Using reference TRBV5-4 and TRBJ2-2 for the parts outside the CDR3, the full variable domain is ETGVTQSPTHLIKTRGQQVTLRCSSQSGHNTVSWYQQALGQGPQFIFQYYREEENGRGNFPPRFSGLQFPNYSSELNVNALELDDSALYLCASSLQGASTGELFFGEGSRLTVL.

This clone was picked up one time. The rearrangement links TRBV27 to TRBJ2-5; TRBD2 matches 14 bases. The CDR3 runs to 18 residues. Germline lookup yields CDR1 MNHEY and CDR2 SMNVEV (reference sequence). Trimming removed 6 bases from V and 2 bases from J; junction bases left unmatched: 11. CDR3 DNA sequence: TGTGCCAGCAGCCCGACACCCGGACTAGCGGGAGGTCAAGAGACCCAGTACTTC. It specifies CASSPTPGLAGGQETQYF.

A few counts support this clone. This chain links TRBV7-9 with TRBJ1-2, with unresolved D. The V end was cut by 4 bases, the J end by 6 bases, with 12 bases between. Germline V gene sequence: CDR1 SEHNR, CDR2 FQNEAQ (reference sequence). The CDR3 has 13 amino acids. DNA of the CDR3: TGTGCCAGCAGCTGGAGCAAAGGCGATGGCTACACCTTC. Its translation is CASSWSKGDGYTF. The entire variable domain, with the rest obtained from reference TRBV7-9 and TRBJ1-2, is as follows: DTGVSQNPRHKITKRGQNVTFRCDPISEHNRLYWYRQTLGQGPEFLTYFQNEAQLEKSRLLSDRFSAERPKGSFSTLEIQRTEQGDSAMYLCASSWSKGDGYTFGSGTRLTVV.

The count of this clone is one. The chain combines TRBV5-1 with TRBJ2-7; the match to TRBD1 covers 8 bases. Germline CDR1 reads SGHRS; CDR2 reads YFSETQ. CDR3 length equals 16 residues. V shed 0 bases, J shed 0 bases, and the junction held 5 bases outside the gene matches. CDR3 nucleotides: TGCGCCAGCAGCTTGGCCGGTACAGGGGGCTCCTACGAGCAGTACTTC. This translates into CASSLAGTGGSYEQYF.

This chain links TRBV5-1 with TRBJ2-7; 10 bases fit TRBD2. Trimming took 4 bases from V and 6 from J; bases not matched to a gene: 10. Germline V gene data show CDR1 as SGHRS and CDR2 as YFSETQ. The length of the CDR3 is 15 residues. The CDR3 reads CASSRRLAGVSEQYF. The CDR3 DNA reads TGCGCCAGCAGCCGGCGGCTAGCGGGAGTAAGCGAGCAGTACTTC.

The chain recombines TRBV28 with TRBJ2-1; 10 bases map to TRBD2. Per germline, CDR1 MDHEN and CDR2 SYDVKM. This CDR3 is built from 14 residues. The V gene end was trimmed by 6 bases and the J gene end by 5 bases; junction bases not matched to a gene: 4. CDR3 loop: CASRGLAPNNEQFF. DNA of the CDR3: TGTGCCAGCAGGGGACTAGCGCCGAACAATGAGCAGTTCTTC.

The chain has TRBV29-1 and TRBJ2-1; maybe TRBD1 (6 bases). Trimming took off 5 bases at V and 7 bases at J, with 18 bases between the two ends. Per germline, CDR1 SQVTM and CDR2 ANQGSEA. This CDR3 is 14 amino acids long. This CDR3 reads CSVPFRTQGNEQFF. DNA of the CDR3: TGCAGCGTTCCATTCAGGACCCAGGGGAATGAGCAGTTCTTC.

The chain links TRBV2 to TRBJ2-2; 9 bases are a match to TRBD2. The junction had 8 bases not matched to a gene; V was cut back by 8 bases and J by 7 bases. The germline V gene encodes CDR1 SNHLY and CDR2 FYNNEI. The CDR3 totals 14 residues. The CDR3 here is CASVAGGPDGELFF. Here the CDR3 DNA reads TGTGCCAGCGTTGCGGGAGGGCCGGACGGGGAGCTGTTTTTT.

V gene TRBV28 combines with J gene TRBJ1-4; possibly TRBD1 for D (5 bases). V lost 5 bases, J lost 0 bases, and 13 bases lay in between. The CDR3 extends over 16 amino acids. Germline CDR1 and CDR2: MDHEN and SYDVKM. Here the CDR3 reads CASSPDSLATNEKLFF. DNA of the CDR3: TGTGCCAGCAGTCCCGACAGTCTAGCAACTAATGAAAAACTGTTTTTT. Full variable domain (missing parts from reference TRBV28 and TRBJ1-4): DVKVTQSSRYLVKRTGEKVFLECVQDMDHENMFWYRQDPGLGLRLIYFSYDVKMKEKGDIPEGYSVSREKKERFSLILESASTNQTSMYLCASSPDSLATNEKLFFGSGTQLSVL.

The chain couples TRBV28 to TRBJ1-2; D possibly corresponds to TRBD1 (5 bases). Trimming pared 5 bases from V and 5 bases from J, leaving 12 bases between. The germline gives CDR1 MDHEN, CDR2 SYDVKM. The CDR3 covers 13 residues. The CDR3 protein is CASSLQGLYGYTF. The CDR3 region has the DNA TGTGCCAGCAGTCTTCAGGGTCTATATGGCTACACCTTC.

CDR3 sequence: CASSHGRNSGNTIYF. CDR3 DNA: TGTGCCAGTAGTCACGGCAGGAACTCTGGAAACACCATATATTTT. The chain links TRBV19 to TRBJ1-3; D ambiguous. Germline V gives CDR1 LNHDA, CDR2 SQIVND (reference sequence). CDR3 length: 15 residues. The germline V and J ends were trimmed by 5 bases and 0 bases, with 11 bases remaining between them.

The chain has TRBV7-9 and TRBJ1-5, with 8 bases matching TRBD1. V lost 6 bases, J lost 7 bases, and 11 bases stayed unmatched. Germline values: CDR1 SEHNR, CDR2 FQNEAQ (reference sequence). This CDR3 spans 15 amino acids. This chain's CDR3 is CASSSDRTGRQPQHF. The CDR3 nucleotides are TGTGCCAGCAGTTCTGACCGGACAGGGAGACAGCCCCAGCATTTT. The full variable domain, in which reference TRBV7-9 and TRBJ1-5 provide the parts outside the CDR3, is DTGVSQNPRHKITKRGQNVTFRCDPISEHNRLYWYRQTLGQGPEFLTYFQNEAQLEKSRLLSDRFSAERPKGSFSTLEIQRTEQGDSAMYLCASSSDRTGRQPQHFGDGTRLSIL.

This chain connects TRBV4-2 to TRBJ2-7; 11 bases agree with TRBD2. CDR1 and CDR2 from the germline V gene are LGHNA and YNFKEQ. This CDR3 has 15 residues. J gave up 6 bases and V 2 bases, and 6 bases lay outside the gene matches. The CDR3, as DNA: TGTGCCAGCAGCCAACTGGGACTAGCGGAAGTCGAGCAGTACTTC. Translated: CASSQLGLAEVEQYF.

The chain joins TRBV19 to TRBJ2-7, with D tentatively TRBD1 (5 bases). Trimming removed 7 bases from V and 2 bases from J, with 15 bases in between. This CDR3 is built from 14 residues. Per the germline V gene, CDR1 is LNHDA and CDR2 is SQIVND (reference sequence). The CDR3 DNA reads TGTGCCAGTACCGCCGGCTGGGGCCCCTACGAGCAGTACTTC. Translating gives CASTAGWGPYEQYF.